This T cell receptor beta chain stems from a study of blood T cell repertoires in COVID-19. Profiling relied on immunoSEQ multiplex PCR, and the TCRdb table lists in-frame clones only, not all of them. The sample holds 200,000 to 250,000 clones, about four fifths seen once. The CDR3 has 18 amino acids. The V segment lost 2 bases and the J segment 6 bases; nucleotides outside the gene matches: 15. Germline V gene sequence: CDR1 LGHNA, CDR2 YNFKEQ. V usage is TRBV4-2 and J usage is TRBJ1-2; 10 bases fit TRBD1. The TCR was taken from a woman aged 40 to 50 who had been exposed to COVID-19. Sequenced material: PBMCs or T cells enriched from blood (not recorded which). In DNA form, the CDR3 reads TGTGCCAGCAGCCAAACCCGGGACAGGGGTATTGTTAAGGATGGCTACACCTTC. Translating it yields CASSQTRDRGIVKDGYTF.